The 10 T cell receptor beta chains listed next were all sequenced from one sample in a study of PD-1 blockade in classical Hodgkin lymphoma. The protocol was immunoSEQ multiplex PCR, while the TCRdb copy is restricted to in-frame clones and leaves out a portion. The table shows around 50,000 clones, with approximately 91% occurring only once. Time point: newly diagnosed, previously untreated cHL patient sample. The specimen was peripheral blood mononuclear cells (PBMCs). These receptors came from a human donor with classical Hodgkin lymphoma.

J is TRBJ2-3 and V is TRBV7-9, with D perhaps TRBD2 (5 bases). The CDR3 runs 15 residues. V was cut by 5 bases and J by 2 bases, with 14 bases left in between. CDR1 and CDR2 from the germline V gene are SEHNR and FQNEAQ (reference sequence). CDR3: CASSPPSLDTDTQYF. As DNA, the CDR3 is TGTGCCAGCAGCCCCCCTAGCTTAGACACAGATACGCAGTATTTT.

The gene calls are TRBV5-1 and TRBJ2-1, with D possibly called TRBD1 or TRBD2 (6 bases each). The germline gives CDR1 SGHRS, CDR2 YFSETQ. This CDR3 is 16 amino acids long. Trimming took 0 bases from V and 2 from J, leaving 12 bases between them. This CDR3 reads CASSLEGGPTYNEQFF. DNA for the CDR3: TGCGCCAGCAGCTTGGAAGGGGGGCCGACCTACAATGAGCAGTTCTTC.

The chain has TRBV7-9 and TRBJ2-2; D is unresolved. Trimming stripped 0 bases from V and 3 bases from J, with 11 bases between. Per germline, CDR1 SEHNR and CDR2 FQNEAQ (reference sequence). There are 16 residues in the CDR3. The CDR3 bases are TGTGCCAGCAGCTTAGCGGGCGGTGGGGACACCGGGGAGCTGTTTTTT. Protein sequence: CASSLAGGGDTGELFF.

The V call is TRBV11-2, the J call TRBJ1-1; D perhaps matches TRBD1 (5 bases). The ends were cut back, 7 bases at V and 1 base at J, with 19 bases in the middle. The CDR3 sequence is 16 residues long. Germline V gene data show CDR1 as SGHAT and CDR2 as FQNNGV. The CDR3 is CASKLTAGRTNTEAFF. DNA of the CDR3: TGTGCCAGCAAATTGACGGCAGGGAGGACGAACACTGAAGCTTTCTTT.

The chain uses TRBV5-1 and TRBJ2-5; TRBD1 is a possible D gene (6 bases). There are 14 residues in the CDR3. V was cut by 5 bases and J by 1 base, with 12 bases left in between. Germline V gives CDR1 SGHRS, CDR2 YFSETQ. CDR3 nucleotides: TGCGCCAGCAGTTTGCTACAGGGCCAAGAGACCCAGTACTTC. Translated, it gives CASSLLQGQETQYF.

This clone was counted a single time. V gene TRBV15 combines with J gene TRBJ2-7; the match to TRBD2 covers 7 bases. The CDR3 is 15 residues long. Germline V CDR1 and CDR2: LNHNV, YYDKDF (reference sequence). V shed 0 bases, J shed 9 bases, and the junction held 11 bases outside the gene matches. As DNA, the CDR3 is TGTGCCACCAGCAGAGATCTAGGCCCCGGCGGGGGGCAGTACTTC. It yields the protein CATSRDLGPGGGQYF.

CDR3: CSVSRDRVFAFF. The CDR3 DNA is TGCAGCGTTTCTCGGGACAGGGTATTCGCTTTCTTT. The V gene is TRBV29-1, the J gene TRBJ1-1, with 9 bases aligning to TRBD1. The germline gives CDR1 SQVTM, CDR2 ANQGSEA. J lost 11 bases, V lost 5 bases, and 9 bases had no gene match. The CDR3 extends over 12 amino acids.

V gene TRBV2 combines with J gene TRBJ1-2; 7 positions match TRBD1. Per the germline V gene, CDR1 is SNHLY and CDR2 is FYNNEI. The V segment lost 6 bases and the J segment 6 bases; nucleotides outside the gene matches: 7. The CDR3 extends over 13 amino acids. For the CDR3, the DNA is TGTGCCAGCAGATTGGGCACAGGGGATGGCTACACCTTC. Encoded protein: CASRLGTGDGYTF. Looking up the rest from reference TRBV2 and TRBJ1-2 gives the full variable domain: EPEVTQTPSHQVTQMGQEVILRCVPISNHLYFYWYRQILGQKVEFLVSFYNNEISEKSEIFDDQFSVERPDGSNFTLKIRSTKLEDSAMYFCASRLGTGDGYTFGSGTRLTVV.

The chain joins TRBV5-1 to TRBJ2-3; D not certain. The CDR3 is 13 amino acids. Germline V CDR1 and CDR2: SGHRS, YFSETQ. Deletions cut 0 bases from V and 4 bases from J, with 6 bases between. This chain's CDR3 is CASSLAGADTQYF. Written as DNA, the CDR3 is TGCGCCAGCAGCTTGGCCGGTGCAGATACGCAGTATTTT. Together with reference TRBV5-1 and TRBJ2-3, the CDR3 gives the full variable domain: KAGVTQTPRYLIKTRGQQVTLSCSPISGHRSVSWYQQTPGQGLQFLFEYFSETQRNKGNFPGRFSGRQFSNSRSEMNVSTLELGDSALYLCASSLAGADTQYFGPGTRLTVL.

The chain couples TRBV28 to TRBJ2-7, with D possibly being TRBD1 or TRBD2 (5 bases each). The CDR3 consists of 12 residues. The germline V gene encodes CDR1 MDHEN and CDR2 SYDVKM. Trimming took 10 bases from V and 2 from J, leaving 12 bases between them. The chain's CDR3 is CATKGRTYEQYF. The CDR3 nucleotides are TGTGCCACCAAGGGACGGACCTACGAGCAGTACTTC.